The 3 T cell receptor beta chains below come from one sample, sequenced in a study of T cell responses to AZD1222 COVID-19 vaccine. Measured with immunoSEQ multiplex PCR; TCRdb has only the in-frame clones, and not every one. In the table there are 100,000 to 150,000 clones, roughly 85% of which are singletons. Source: peripheral blood, taken on day 0 of AZD1222 vaccination. The receptors were sampled from an adult in good health.

The chain links TRBV19 to TRBJ2-7; D unresolved. The CDR3 spans 13 residues. Germline V gene lookup returns CDR1 LNHDA and CDR2 SQIVND (reference sequence). V lost 4 bases and J lost 2, with 9 bases in between. The CDR3 sequence is CASSTRETYEQYF. The CDR3 nucleotides are TGTGCCAGTAGTACCCGAGAGACCTACGAGCAGTACTTC.

This chain connects TRBV24-1 to TRBJ2-1; 10 bases align to TRBD2. V lost 3 bases, J lost 7 bases, and 8 bases stayed unmatched. The CDR3 is made up of 16 amino acids. Germline V gives CDR1 KGHDR, CDR2 SFDVKD. The DNA for the CDR3 is TGTGCCACCAGTGATCCCTCTAGCGGGAGAAGTAATGAGCAGTTCTTC. It specifies CATSDPSSGRSNEQFF.

This clone occurred a few times. The rearrangement joins TRBV6-5 to TRBJ1-1; 7 bases match TRBD1. V lost 5 bases, J lost 4 bases, and 7 bases stayed unmatched. Germline V CDR1 and CDR2: MNHEY, SVGAGI. The CDR3 loop spans 14 amino acids. CDR3 coding DNA: TGTGCCAGCAGTAGCCCCAGGGGGGGCACTGAAGCTTTCTTT. Amino acid sequence: CASSSPRGGTEAFF.